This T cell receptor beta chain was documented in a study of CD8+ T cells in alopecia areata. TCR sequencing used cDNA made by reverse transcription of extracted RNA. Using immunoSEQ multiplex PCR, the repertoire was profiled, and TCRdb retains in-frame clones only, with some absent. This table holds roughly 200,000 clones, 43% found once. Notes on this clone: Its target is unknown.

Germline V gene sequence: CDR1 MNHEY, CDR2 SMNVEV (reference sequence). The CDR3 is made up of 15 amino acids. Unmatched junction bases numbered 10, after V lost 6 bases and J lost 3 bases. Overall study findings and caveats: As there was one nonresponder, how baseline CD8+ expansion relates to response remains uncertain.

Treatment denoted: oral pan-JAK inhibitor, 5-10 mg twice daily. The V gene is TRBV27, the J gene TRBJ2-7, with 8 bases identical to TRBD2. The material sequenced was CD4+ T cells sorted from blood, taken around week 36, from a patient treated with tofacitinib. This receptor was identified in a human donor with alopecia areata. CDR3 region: CASRGLGTSIYEQYF. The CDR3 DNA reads TGTGCCAGCAGAGGCCTCGGGACTAGTATCTACGAGCAGTACTTC.